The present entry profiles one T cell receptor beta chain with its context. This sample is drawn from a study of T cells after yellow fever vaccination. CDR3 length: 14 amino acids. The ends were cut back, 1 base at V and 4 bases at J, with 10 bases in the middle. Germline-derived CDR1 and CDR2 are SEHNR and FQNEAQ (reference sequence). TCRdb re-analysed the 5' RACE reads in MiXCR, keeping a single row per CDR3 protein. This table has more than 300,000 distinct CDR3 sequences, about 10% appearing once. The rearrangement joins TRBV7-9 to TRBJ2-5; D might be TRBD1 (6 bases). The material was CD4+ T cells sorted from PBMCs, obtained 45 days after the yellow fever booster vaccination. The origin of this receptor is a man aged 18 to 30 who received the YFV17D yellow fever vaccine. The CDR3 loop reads CASSLGGTLETQYF. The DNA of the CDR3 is TGTGCCAGCAGCTTAGGTGGGACACTAGAGACCCAGTACTTC.